This is a list of T cell receptor beta chains from one sample in a study of T cells in localized non-small cell lung cancer. Profiled with immunoSEQ multiplex PCR; TCRdb holds only in-frame clones, not every one. The sample has 25,000 to 35,000 clones, approximately 88% seen once. The sequenced sample was peripheral blood, obtained before any cancer treatment. The receptors were gathered from a female donor aged 60 or older with stage I lung adenocarcinoma. Both conserved end residues are part of each CDR3. The order of the fields is J gene, clone size, D gene, V gene, CDR3 protein, CDR3 DNA. The D gene is left open where the match is weak. For some rows the clone size is stated as once, few or many, or as a class when expanded; others skip it.

>TRBJ2-7|-|TRBD2|TRBV10-1
CASSEPSGRALEWHF
TGCGCCAGCAGTGAACCAAGCGGGAGGGCCCTCGAGTGGCACTTC
>TRBJ1-2|-|-|TRBV5-1
CASSLATETYGYTF
TGCGCCAGCAGCTTGGCGACGGAAACCTATGGCTACACCTTC
>TRBJ2-3|-|TRBD1|TRBV29-1
CSVGTGADTQYF
TGCAGCGTTGGAACAGGGGCAGATACGCAGTATTTT
>TRBJ1-2|few|-|TRBV6-5
CASSYSAGEDYGYTF
TGTGCCAGCAGTTACTCGGCAGGGGAGGACTATGGCTACACCTTC
>TRBJ1-5|-|-|TRBV28
CASSPGTLEGQPQHF
TGTGCCAGCAGCCCGGGGACCTTGGAGGGGCAGCCCCAGCATTTT
>TRBJ2-1|-|TRBD2|TRBV28
CASSLSSSGRVGQFF
TGTGCCAGCAGTTTATCATCTAGCGGGAGGGTCGGGCAGTTCTTC
>TRBJ2-3|-|-|TRBV11-2
CASSLGRGRGFGTDTQYF
TGTGCCAGCAGCTTAGGACGGGGACGGGGTTTCGGCACAGATACGCAGTATTTT
>TRBJ2-3|-|TRBD2|TRBV5-4
CASSLRLAGVSDTQYF
TGTGCCAGCAGCCTCCGACTAGCGGGAGTGTCAGATACGCAGTATTTT
>TRBJ1-1|-|TRBD1|TRBV19
CASSIGTGGRISEAFF
TGTGCCAGTAGTATCGGGACAGGGGGTAGAATATCTGAAGCTTTCTTT
>TRBJ2-7|few|-|TRBV9
CASSATGTEYEQYF
TGTGCCAGCAGCGCAACCGGGACTGAATACGAGCAGTACTTC
>TRBJ1-1|-|-|TRBV7-2
CASSPRPDAYTEAFF
TGTGCCAGCAGCCCACGACCGGATGCCTACACTGAAGCTTTCTTT
>TRBJ2-5|-|-|TRBV7-8
CASSLSQGQETQYF
TGTGCCAGCAGCTTATCCCAGGGCCAAGAGACCCAGTACTTC
>TRBJ2-1|-|TRBD2|TRBV5-1
CASSQLAGGGEQFF
TGCGCCAGCAGCCAACTAGCGGGAGGCGGTGAGCAGTTCTTC
>TRBJ1-4|-|-|TRBV19
CASSTGEKLFF
TGTGCCAGTAGTACCGGCGAAAAACTGTTTTTT
>TRBJ2-3|few|-|TRBV5-1
CASSLEDDPSTDTQYF
TGCGCCAGCAGCTTGGAAGACGACCCTAGCACAGATACGCAGTATTTT
>TRBJ1-1|once|-|TRBV6-6
CASSYERGDTEAFF
TGTGCCAGCAGTTACGAGAGGGGGGACACTGAAGCTTTCTTT
>TRBJ1-1|-|TRBD1|TRBV5-1
CASSPVGQGVGFRNTEAFF
TGCGCCAGCAGCCCGGTGGGACAGGGGGTAGGATTTAGGAACACTGAAGCTTTCTTT
>TRBJ2-6|-|-|TRBV5-1
CARPESEASGANVLTF
TGCGCCAGACCCGAGTCGGAGGCCTCTGGGGCCAACGTCCTGACTTTC
>TRBJ2-5|-|TRBD2|TRBV5-1
CASRDTSGRETQYF
TGCGCCAGCAGGGACACTAGCGGGAGAGAGACCCAGTACTTC
>TRBJ1-5|-|-|TRBV2
CASSPDSPYSNQPQHF
TGTGCCAGCAGCCCGGACAGCCCTTATAGCAATCAGCCCCAGCATTTT
>TRBJ2-6|-|-|TRBV4-3
CASSHSGANVLTF
TGCGCCAGCAGCCATTCTGGGGCCAACGTCCTGACTTTC
>TRBJ2-7|-|-|TRBV6-6
CASRLDNSYEQYF
TGTGCCAGCAGATTGGACAACTCCTACGAGCAGTACTTC
>TRBJ1-5|-|-|TRBV29-1
CSVGDGDQPQHF
TGCAGCGTGGGGGACGGGGATCAGCCCCAGCATTTT
>TRBJ2-3|-|-|TRBV9
CASSVVQKTDTQYF
TGTGCCAGCAGCGTAGTACAGAAAACAGATACGCAGTATTTT
>TRBJ2-7|-|-|TRBV9
CASSVGLGSPTYEQYF
TGTGCCAGCAGCGTAGGTTTGGGGAGTCCCACCTACGAGCAGTACTTC
>TRBJ2-3|-|TRBD2|TRBV4-1
CASSPWTSGTDTQYF
TGCGCCAGCAGCCCCTGGACTAGCGGCACAGATACGCAGTATTTT
>TRBJ2-3|-|-|TRBV5-1
CASRRTGRTPDTQYF
TGCGCCAGCAGAAGAACAGGGAGAACCCCAGATACGCAGTATTTT
>TRBJ2-3|-|-|TRBV28
CAGRRGDTQYF
TGTGCCGGCCGGAGGGGCGATACGCAGTATTTT
>TRBJ2-5|-|-|TRBV7-9
CASSWGLVRESETQYF
TGTGCCAGCAGCTGGGGACTGGTTCGGGAGTCAGAGACCCAGTACTTC
>TRBJ1-1|-|-|TRBV30
CACSWRTPNTEAFF
TGTGCCTGCAGTTGGCGGACACCGAACACTGAAGCTTTCTTT
>TRBJ2-5|-|-|TRBV28
CASSSGQHQETQYF
TGTGCCAGCAGCTCCGGACAGCACCAAGAGACCCAGTACTTC
>TRBJ1-5|-|-|TRBV7-8
CASSSGPSDQPQHF
TGTGCCAGCAGCTCGGGACCCTCAGACCAGCCCCAGCATTTT
>TRBJ1-1|-|-|TRBV18
CASSWGLNTEAFF
TGTGCCAGCTCCTGGGGGCTGAACACTGAAGCTTTCTTT
>TRBJ2-5|-|TRBD2|TRBV19
CASSWGLAGTQETQYF
TGTGCCAGTAGTTGGGGACTAGCGGGGACCCAAGAGACCCAGTACTTC
>TRBJ2-7|-|-|TRBV15
CATSRDPLASSYEQYF
TGTGCCACCAGCAGAGATCCCCTCGCTAGCAGCTACGAGCAGTACTTC
>TRBJ2-5|-|-|TRBV7-8
CASSLGQETQYF
TGTGCCAGCAGCTTGGGCCAAGAGACCCAGTACTTC
>TRBJ1-4|-|-|TRBV19
CASSLQAANEKLFF
TGTGCCAGTAGTCTACAGGCGGCTAATGAAAAACTGTTTTTT
>TRBJ2-7|-|TRBD1|TRBV5-1
CASSEGQGGDEQYF
TGCGCCAGCAGCGAGGGACAGGGGGGGGACGAGCAGTACTTC
>TRBJ2-3|-|TRBD1|TRBV18
CASSPRSLTGGLGTDTQYF
TGTGCCAGCTCACCGCGTTCTTTGACAGGGGGCTTGGGCACAGATACGCAGTATTTT
>TRBJ2-7|-|-|TRBV27
CASSPERGGEQYF
TGTGCCAGCAGTCCGGAGAGGGGCGGCGAGCAGTACTTC
>TRBJ2-7|-|TRBD1|TRBV18
CASSSGTGAYEQYF
TGTGCCAGCTCAAGCGGGACAGGGGCCTACGAGCAGTACTTC